These T cell receptor beta chains were read from a single sample in a study of beta chain features in type 1 diabetes. Profiled with immunoSEQ multiplex PCR; TCRdb holds only in-frame clones, not every one. Among 120,000 or so clones listed, 15% to 20% were seen once. The specimen sequenced was central memory CD4+ T cells from blood. These receptors were taken from a man younger than 30 with type 1 diabetes. CDR3s include the opening cysteine and the closing phenylalanine or tryptophan. D genes are given only for firm matches. Clone size is not always given. Where it is, it says once, few, many or a class for expanded clones.

V,D,J,size,DNA,CDR3
TRBV7-9,TRBD1,TRBJ2-5,NA,TGTGCCAGCAGCTTGGCCGGAGGACAGGGCGGACAGACCCAGTACTTC,CASSLAGGQGGQTQYF
TRBV30,TRBD2,TRBJ2-1,few,TGTGCCTTATCCGGACTAGCGGGATGGAATGAGCAGTTCTTC,CALSGLAGWNEQFF
TRBV5-4,NA,TRBJ2-1,few,TGTGCCAGCAGCTTGGAGCCAGGGAACTCCTACAATGAGCAGTTCTTC,CASSLEPGNSYNEQFF
TRBV7-6,TRBD1,TRBJ2-7,NA,TGTGCCAGCAGCTTAACAGGGGTCCACGAGCAGTACTTC,CASSLTGVHEQYF
TRBV29-1,NA,TRBJ1-1,NA,TGCAGCGTTGCGAGGGCGGGCACTGAAGCTTTCTTT,CSVARAGTEAFF
TRBV28,NA,TRBJ1-5,NA,TGTGCCAGCAGCGCTACCAGGGACCAGCATTTT,CASSATRDQHF
TRBV7-8,NA,TRBJ2-7,once,TGTGCCAGCAGCAATTACGAGCAGTACTTC,CASSNYEQYF
TRBV7-9,NA,TRBJ2-1,NA,TGTGCCAGCAGCTTATATTCAGGGGAGGGTGAGCAGTTCTTC,CASSLYSGEGEQFF
TRBV7-6,NA,TRBJ2-5,many,TGTGCCAGCAGCATGGCCGGGAAAGAGACCCAGTACTTC,CASSMAGKETQYF
TRBV2,NA,TRBJ1-1,few,TGTGCCAGCAGTGAGGTCCCGGGGGCGGGCTCTGAAGCTTTCTTT,CASSEVPGAGSEAFF
TRBV2,NA,TRBJ1-2,NA,TGTGCCAGCAGGGAAGATCGGGCAGGGTACTATGGCTACACCTTC,CASREDRAGYYGYTF
TRBV7-6,NA,TRBJ2-2,NA,TGTGCCAGCAGCTCACAATCAGCCACCGGGGAGCTGTTTTTT,CASSSQSATGELFF
TRBV5-6,NA,TRBJ2-1,few,TGTGCCAGCAGCCCAGCTCATGGGGATGAGCAGTTCTTC,CASSPAHGDEQFF
TRBV25-1,NA,TRBJ1-2,NA,TGTGCCAGCAGTGAATACGGGATGGGCAGGGGACGGGATGGCTACACCTTC,CASSEYGMGRGRDGYTF
TRBV14,NA,TRBJ2-2,many,TGTGCCAGCAGCCAAGTTCGAGGGAGAACCGGGGAGCTGTTTTTT,CASSQVRGRTGELFF
TRBV15,NA,TRBJ2-5,few,TGTGCCACCAGCGTGCAGGGGGGAGAGACCCAGTACTTC,CATSVQGGETQYF
TRBV4-3,TRBD2,TRBJ2-3,NA,TGCGCCAGCAGCCTCCGGGGGGACGATACGCAGTATTTT,CASSLRGDDTQYF
TRBV4-3,NA,TRBJ1-1,few,TGCGCCAGCAGCCAAGAATGGGCAGGTGAAGCTTTCTTT,CASSQEWAGEAFF
TRBV9,NA,TRBJ1-3,NA,TGTGCCAGCAGCCCAACAGGGACTGGAAACACCATATATTTT,CASSPTGTGNTIYF
TRBV7-2,NA,TRBJ2-3,many,TGTGCCAGCAGCCCCCCGGGGCGGTGGACAGATACGCAGTATTTT,CASSPPGRWTDTQYF
TRBV18,NA,TRBJ2-7,few,TGTGCCAGCTCACCTGCCTACGAGCAGTACTTC,CASSPAYEQYF
TRBV2,NA,TRBJ2-7,NA,TGTGCCAGCAGTGTCGCAGGGAGGTACGAGCAGTACTTC,CASSVAGRYEQYF
TRBV27,NA,TRBJ1-3,few,TGTGCCAGCAGCTCTGGAAACACCATATATTTT,CASSSGNTIYF
TRBV27,NA,TRBJ1-1,few,TGTGCCAGCAGACGACTGCTCTCCCTGAACACTGAAGCTTTCTTT,CASRRLLSLNTEAFF
TRBV11-3,TRBD1,TRBJ2-3,few,TGTGCCAGCAGCTCTCCGGGACAGAACACAGATACGCAGTATTTT,CASSSPGQNTDTQYF
TRBV30,TRBD1,TRBJ2-7,many,TGTGCCCGCACCGGGACAGGGTACGAGCAGTACTTC,CARTGTGYEQYF
TRBV29-1,NA,TRBJ2-3,NA,TGCAGCGTGGGGGGTCCCGGGCCTACCAAAGGCACAGATACGCAGTATTTT,CSVGGPGPTKGTDTQYF
TRBV29-1,NA,TRBJ1-1,NA,TGCAGCGTTGGCGGGGGGGCGCGAGACACTGAAGCTTTCTTT,CSVGGGARDTEAFF
TRBV2,TRBD1,TRBJ2-7,NA,TGTGCCAGCAGTGCAGACCGGGACAGGGTTTACGAGCAGTACTTC,CASSADRDRVYEQYF
TRBV19,TRBD1,TRBJ2-2,NA,TGTGCCAGTAGCCCGGACAGGGTTCTGTTTTTT,CASSPDRVLFF
TRBV10-3,NA,TRBJ2-7,NA,TGTGCCATCAGTACGGCGAGAAGCTCCTACGAGCAGTACTTC,CAISTARSSYEQYF